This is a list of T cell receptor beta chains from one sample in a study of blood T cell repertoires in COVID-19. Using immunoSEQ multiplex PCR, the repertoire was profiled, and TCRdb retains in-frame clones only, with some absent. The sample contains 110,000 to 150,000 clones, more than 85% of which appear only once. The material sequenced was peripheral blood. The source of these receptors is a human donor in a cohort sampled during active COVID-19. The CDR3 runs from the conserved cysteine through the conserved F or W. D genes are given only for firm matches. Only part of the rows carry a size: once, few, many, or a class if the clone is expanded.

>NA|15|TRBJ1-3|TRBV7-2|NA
CASSPGSRVGNTIYF
TGTGCCAGCAGCCCGGGGTCAAGGGTAGGAAACACCATATATTTT
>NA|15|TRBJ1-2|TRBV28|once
CASSLPRGANYGYTF
TGTGCCAGCAGTTTACCCCGGGGAGCTAACTATGGCTACACCTTC
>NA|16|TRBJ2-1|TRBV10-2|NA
CASSESDSAGGNEQFF
TGCGCCAGCAGTGAGTCGGACAGCGCGGGTGGAAATGAGCAGTTCTTC
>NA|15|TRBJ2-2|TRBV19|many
CASSIVRVGPGELFF
TGTGCCAGTAGTATAGTAAGGGTGGGGCCCGGGGAGCTGTTTTTT
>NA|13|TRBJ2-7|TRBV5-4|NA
CASSWGQSYEQYF
TGTGCCAGCAGCTGGGGCCAGTCCTACGAGCAGTACTTC
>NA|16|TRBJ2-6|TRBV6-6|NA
CASSQPRFSGANVLTF
TGTGCCAGCAGCCAGCCTAGATTCTCTGGGGCCAACGTCCTGACTTTC
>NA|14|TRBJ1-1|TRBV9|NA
CASSVEYGAAEAFF
TGTGCCAGCAGCGTAGAGTACGGTGCGGCTGAAGCTTTCTTT
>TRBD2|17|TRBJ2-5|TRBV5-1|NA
CASSPGTSGGAVETQYF
TGCGCCAGCAGCCCAGGGACTAGCGGGGGGGCCGTGGAGACCCAGTACTTC
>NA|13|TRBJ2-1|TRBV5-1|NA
CASSLGTRGEQFF
TGCGCCAGCAGCTTGGGTACCCGGGGTGAGCAGTTCTTC
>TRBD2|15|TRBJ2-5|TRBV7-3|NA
CASSFTGTRGETQYF
TGTGCCAGCAGCTTCACCGGGACTAGAGGGGAGACCCAGTACTTC
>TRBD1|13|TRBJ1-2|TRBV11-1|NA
CASSLETGVGYTF
TGTGCCAGCAGCTTAGAGACAGGGGTCGGCTACACCTTC
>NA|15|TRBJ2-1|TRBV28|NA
CASSSTPTGYNEQFF
TGTGCCAGCAGTTCCACCCCGACTGGGTACAATGAGCAGTTCTTC
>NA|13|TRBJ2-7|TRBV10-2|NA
CASSSRGSYEQYF
TGCGCCAGCAGTAGTAGGGGCTCCTACGAGCAGTACTTC
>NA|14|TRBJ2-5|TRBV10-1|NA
CASSELGATLGQYF
TGCGCCAGCAGTGAGCTGGGGGCGACCTTGGGCCAGTACTTC
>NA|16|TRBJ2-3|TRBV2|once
CASPFQDPRKTDTQYF
TGTGCCAGCCCCTTCCAAGATCCTAGGAAAACGGATACGCAGTATTTT
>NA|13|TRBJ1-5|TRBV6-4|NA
CASSDFPDQPQHF
TGTGCCAGCAGTGACTTCCCGGATCAGCCCCAGCATTTT
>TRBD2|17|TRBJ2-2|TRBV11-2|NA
CASSLGLAGANTGELFF
TGTGCCAGCAGCTTGGGACTAGCGGGGGCTAACACCGGGGAGCTGTTTTTT
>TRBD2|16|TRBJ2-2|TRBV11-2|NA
CASSIRRGRRTGELFF
TGTGCCAGCAGCATACGCCGCGGGAGGCGCACCGGGGAGCTGTTTTTT
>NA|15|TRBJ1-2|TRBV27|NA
CASSSSGLGAYGYTF
TGTGCCAGCAGTTCATCAGGGCTAGGGGCCTATGGCTACACCTTC
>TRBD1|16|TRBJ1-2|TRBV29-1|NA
CSVDGGGTEIGYGYTF
TGCAGCGTTGATGGTGGGGGGACAGAGATTGGATATGGCTACACCTTC